Reported below is one TCR beta chain. The data stem from a study of blood T cell repertoires in COVID-19. Original processing methods: The assay estimated nucleated cells by amplifying reference gene primers. This table comes from immunoSEQ multiplex PCR, and its TCRdb copy is limited to in-frame clones, with some not included. The V and J calls and clone size come from that table; D and trimming were worked out from the DNA. The table lists around 100,000 clones, over 65% of them singletons. Per the germline V gene, CDR1 is LNHDA and CDR2 is SQIVND (reference sequence). This CDR3 is 14 amino acids long. With 2 bases clipped from V and 8 bases from J, the junction kept 4 bases outside the gene matches.

The specimen sequenced was peripheral blood. The chain is built from TRBV19 and TRBJ1-4, with 8 nucleotides matching TRBD1. This TCR was recovered from a human donor in a cohort sampled during active COVID-19. CDR3 sequence reads: CASSIQGAWEKLFF. The CDR3 coding sequence is TGTGCCAGTAGTATACAGGGGGCTTGGGAAAAACTGTTTTTT. The full variable domain, with the rest looked up from reference TRBV19 and TRBJ1-4, is DGGITQSPKYLFRKEGQNVTLSCEQNLNHDAMYWYRQDPGQGLRLIYYSQIVNDFQKGDIAEGYSVSREKKESFPLTVTSAQKNPTAFYLCASSIQGAWEKLFFGSGTQLSVL.